The sequence of this T cell receptor (beta chain) was determined in a study of T cells in Graves' hyperthyroidism and ophthalmopathy. The study's findings and limits: Within blood appeared most thyroid clonotypes that had expanded above 0.001. Ophthalmopathy was predicted by the model a median of 6.5 months ahead of onset.

Amplified TCR beta CDR3 regions came from RNA transcripts. First-round RT-PCR of the TCR CDR3 relied on the HTBI primer set. TCRdb re-called the multiplex PCR reads with MiXCR, one entry per CDR3 protein. The data contain some 490,000 distinct CDR3 sequences, roughly 23% of them singletons. The authors obtained PBMCs from about 9.5 ml of fresh peripheral blood. This clonotype was seen a few times. Its cognate antigen is unknown. The CDR3 totals 15 residues. Germline V gene lookup returns CDR1 GTSNPN and CDR2 SVGIG (reference sequence). The J segment lost 9 bases and the V segment lost 4 bases, leaving 18 bases of the junction unmatched.

The sample was blood. This clonotype was obtained from a woman aged 70-85 years with Graves' ophthalmopathy. The rearrangement uses TRBV30 and TRBJ2-7, with 7 bases identical to TRBD2. This CDR3 reads CAWTYPPGVAGPQYF. In DNA, the CDR3 is TGTGCCTGGACGTATCCACCCGGGGTAGCGGGCCCGCAGTACTTC. The whole variable domain, remainder taken from reference TRBV30 and TRBJ2-7, is SQTIHQWPATLVQPVGSPLSLECTVEGTSNPNLYWYRQAAGRGLQLLFYSVGIGQISSEVPQNLSASRPQDRQFILSSKKLLLSDSGFYLCAWTYPPGVAGPQYFGPGTRLTVT.